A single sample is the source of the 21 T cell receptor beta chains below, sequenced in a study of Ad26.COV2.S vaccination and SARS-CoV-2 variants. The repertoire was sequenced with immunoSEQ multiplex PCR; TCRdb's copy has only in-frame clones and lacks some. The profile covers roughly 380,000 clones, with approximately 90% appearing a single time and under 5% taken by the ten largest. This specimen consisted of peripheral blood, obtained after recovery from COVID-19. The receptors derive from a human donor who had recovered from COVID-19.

In DNA form, the CDR3 reads TGTGCCAGCAGCACAAGGACAGCCGTTAATGAAAAACTGTTTTTT. This translates into CASSTRTAVNEKLFF. The V call is TRBV7-9, the J call TRBJ1-4; possibly TRBD1 for D (6 bases). Germline values: CDR1 SEHNR, CDR2 FQNEAQ (reference sequence). With 5 bases removed from V and 4 bases from J, the gap between germline ends came to 14 bases. The CDR3 runs 15 residues.

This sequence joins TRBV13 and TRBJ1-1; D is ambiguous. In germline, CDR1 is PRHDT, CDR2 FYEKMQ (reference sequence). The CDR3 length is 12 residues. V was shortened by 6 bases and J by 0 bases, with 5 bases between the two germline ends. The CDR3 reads CASSWLNTEAFF. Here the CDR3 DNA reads TGTGCCAGCAGTTGGCTGAACACTGAAGCTTTCTTT.

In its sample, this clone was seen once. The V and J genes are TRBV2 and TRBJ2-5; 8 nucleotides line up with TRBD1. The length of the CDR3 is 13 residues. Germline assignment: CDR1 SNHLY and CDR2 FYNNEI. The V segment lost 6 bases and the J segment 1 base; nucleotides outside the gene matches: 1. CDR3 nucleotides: TGTGCCAGCAGCGGGACAGGCCAAGAGACCCAGTACTTC. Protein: CASSGTGQETQYF.

CDR3 loop: CASSLARDYNEQFF. DNA of the CDR3: TGTGCCAGCAGCTTAGCTCGGGACTACAATGAGCAGTTCTTC. J is TRBJ2-1 and V is TRBV7-2; perhaps TRBD2 as D (5 bases). V was trimmed by 0 bases and J by 3 bases, leaving 6 bases between them. Germline V CDR1 and CDR2: SGHTA, FQGNSA. The CDR3 is 14 amino acids.

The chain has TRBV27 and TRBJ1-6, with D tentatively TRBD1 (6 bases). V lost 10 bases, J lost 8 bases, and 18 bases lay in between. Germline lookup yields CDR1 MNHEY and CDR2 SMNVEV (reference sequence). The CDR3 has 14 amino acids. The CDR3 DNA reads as TGTGCCACCAGGGGACCGCCGGCGGATTCACCCCTCCACTTT. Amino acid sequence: CATRGPPADSPLHF.

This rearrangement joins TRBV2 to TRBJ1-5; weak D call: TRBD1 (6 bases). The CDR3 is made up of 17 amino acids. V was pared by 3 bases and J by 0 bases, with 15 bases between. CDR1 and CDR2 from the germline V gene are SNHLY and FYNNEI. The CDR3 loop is CASSDTVQGISNQPQHF. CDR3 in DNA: TGTGCCAGCAGTGACACCGTACAGGGCATTAGCAATCAGCCCCAGCATTTT.

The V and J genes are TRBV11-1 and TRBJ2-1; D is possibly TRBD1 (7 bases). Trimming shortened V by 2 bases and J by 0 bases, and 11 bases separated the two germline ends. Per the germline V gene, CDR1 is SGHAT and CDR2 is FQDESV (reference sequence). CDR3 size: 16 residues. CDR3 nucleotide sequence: TGTGCCAGCAGCTTAACCCAGGGGGGCTCCTACAATGAGCAGTTCTTC. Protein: CASSLTQGGSYNEQFF.

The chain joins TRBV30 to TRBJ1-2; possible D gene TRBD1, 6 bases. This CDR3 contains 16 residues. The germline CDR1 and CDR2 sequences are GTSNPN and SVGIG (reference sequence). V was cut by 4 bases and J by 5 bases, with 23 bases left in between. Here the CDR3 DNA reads TGTGCCTGGATAGTCCGGGCCAGGGGAAGGGGTTATGGCTACACCTTC. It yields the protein CAWIVRARGRGYGYTF.

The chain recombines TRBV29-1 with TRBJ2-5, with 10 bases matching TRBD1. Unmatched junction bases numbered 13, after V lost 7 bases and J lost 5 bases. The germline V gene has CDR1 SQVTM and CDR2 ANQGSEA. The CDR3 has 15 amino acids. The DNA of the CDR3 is TGCAGCGCGATAACCGGGACAGGGGTCGTGGAGACCCAGTACTTC. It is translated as CSAITGTGVVETQYF. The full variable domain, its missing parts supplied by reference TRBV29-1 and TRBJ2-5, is SAVISQKPSRDICQRGTSLTIQCQVDSQVTMMFWYRQQPGQSLTLIATANQGSEATYESGFVIDKFPISRPNLTFSTLTVSNMSPEDSSIYLCSAITGTGVVETQYFGPGTRLLVL.

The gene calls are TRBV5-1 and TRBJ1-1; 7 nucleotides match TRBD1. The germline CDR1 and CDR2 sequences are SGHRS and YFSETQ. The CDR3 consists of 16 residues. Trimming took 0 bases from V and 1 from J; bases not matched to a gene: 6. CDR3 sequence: CASSLARQGANTEAFF. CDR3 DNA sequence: TGCGCCAGCAGCTTGGCCCGACAGGGCGCGAACACTGAAGCTTTCTTT.

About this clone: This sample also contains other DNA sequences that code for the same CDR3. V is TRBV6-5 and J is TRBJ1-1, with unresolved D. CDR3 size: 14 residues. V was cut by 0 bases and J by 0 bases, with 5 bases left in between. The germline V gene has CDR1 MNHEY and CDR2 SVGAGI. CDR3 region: CASSYSGVNTEAFF. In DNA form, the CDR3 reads TGTGCCAGCAGTTACTCAGGTGTGAACACTGAAGCTTTCTTT.

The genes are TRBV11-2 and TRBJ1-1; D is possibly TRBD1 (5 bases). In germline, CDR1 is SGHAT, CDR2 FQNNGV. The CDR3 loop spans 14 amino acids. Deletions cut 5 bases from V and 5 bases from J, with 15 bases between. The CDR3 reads CASSRTHGQTEAFF. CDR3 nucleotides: TGTGCCAGCAGCAGAACCCATGGACAAACTGAAGCTTTCTTT.

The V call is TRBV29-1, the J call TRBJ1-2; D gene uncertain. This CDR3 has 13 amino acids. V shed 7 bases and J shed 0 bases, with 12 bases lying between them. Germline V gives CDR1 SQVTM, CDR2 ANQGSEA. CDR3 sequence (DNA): TGCAGCGCCGAGGGAGCCCCTAACTATGGCTACACCTTC. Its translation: CSAEGAPNYGYTF.

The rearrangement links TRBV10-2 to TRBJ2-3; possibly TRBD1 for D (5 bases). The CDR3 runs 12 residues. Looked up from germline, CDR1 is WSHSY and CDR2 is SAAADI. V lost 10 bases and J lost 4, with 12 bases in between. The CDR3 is CATSRGPDTQYF. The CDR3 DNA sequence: TGCGCCACTTCAAGGGGTCCAGATACGCAGTATTTT.

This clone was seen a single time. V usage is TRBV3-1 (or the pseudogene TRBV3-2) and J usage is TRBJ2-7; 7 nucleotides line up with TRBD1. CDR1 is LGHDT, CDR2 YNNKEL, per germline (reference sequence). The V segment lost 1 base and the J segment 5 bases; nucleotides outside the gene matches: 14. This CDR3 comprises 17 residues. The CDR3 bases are TGTGCCAGCAGCCAAGGCCCGAAGGGGGCGCGGCCGGACGAGCAGTACTTC. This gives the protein CASSQGPKGARPDEQYF.

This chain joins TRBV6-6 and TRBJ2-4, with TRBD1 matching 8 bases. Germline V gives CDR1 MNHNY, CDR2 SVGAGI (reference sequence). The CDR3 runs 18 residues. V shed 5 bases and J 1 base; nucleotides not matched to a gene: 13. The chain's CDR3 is CASSPRGLSRGAKNIQYF. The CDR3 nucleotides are TGTGCCAGCAGTCCCAGGGGGCTATCCCGGGGTGCCAAAAACATTCAGTACTTC.

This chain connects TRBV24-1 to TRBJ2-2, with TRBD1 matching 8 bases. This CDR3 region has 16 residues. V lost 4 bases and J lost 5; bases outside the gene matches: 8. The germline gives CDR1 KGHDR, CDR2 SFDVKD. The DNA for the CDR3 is TGTGCCACCAGTGACCCAGGACAGGGACCAACCGGGGAGCTGTTTTTT. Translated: CATSDPGQGPTGELFF.

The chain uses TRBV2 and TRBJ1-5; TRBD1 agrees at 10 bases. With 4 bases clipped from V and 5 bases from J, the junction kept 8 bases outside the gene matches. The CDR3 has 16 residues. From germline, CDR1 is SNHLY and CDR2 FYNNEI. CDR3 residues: CASSGYGTGAYQPQHF. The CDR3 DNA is TGTGCCAGCAGTGGGTATGGGACAGGGGCCTATCAGCCCCAGCATTTT.

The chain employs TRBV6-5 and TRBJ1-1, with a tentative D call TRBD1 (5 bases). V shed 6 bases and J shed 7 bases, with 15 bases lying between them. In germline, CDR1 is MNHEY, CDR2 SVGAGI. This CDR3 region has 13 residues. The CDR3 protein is CASRPWGNGEAFF. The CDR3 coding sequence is TGTGCCAGCAGACCGTGGGGGAACGGTGAAGCTTTCTTT.

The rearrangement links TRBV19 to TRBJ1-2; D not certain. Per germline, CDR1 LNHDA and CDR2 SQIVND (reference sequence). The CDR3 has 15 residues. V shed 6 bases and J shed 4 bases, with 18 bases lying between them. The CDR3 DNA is TGTGCCAGTAGGAAGGACTCGGCGAAGGGCTATGGCTACACCTTC. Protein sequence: CASRKDSAKGYGYTF.

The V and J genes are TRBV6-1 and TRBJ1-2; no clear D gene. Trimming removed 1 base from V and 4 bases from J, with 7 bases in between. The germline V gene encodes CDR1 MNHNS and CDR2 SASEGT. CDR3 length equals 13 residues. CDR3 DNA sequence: TGTGCCAGCAGTGAAGTGCCGTCCTATGGCTACACCTTC. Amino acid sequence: CASSEVPSYGYTF.